The TCR beta chain described here comes from a study of identical twins. General study results and limits: Part of the zero-insertion signal could reflect confounding by invariant MAIT and iNKT cells. The study found excess low generation probability among twin-shared out-of-frame alpha sequences.

Unmatched junction bases numbered 11, after V lost 4 bases and J lost 9 bases. Germline V gene lookup returns CDR1 WSHSY and CDR2 SAAADI. CDR3 length: 15 amino acids. Unique molecular identifiers were present on the cDNA, and a universal primer site came from template switching. TCRdb reprocessed the 5' RACE reads with MiXCR, giving one entry per CDR3 protein. The sample shows about 530,000 distinct CDR3 sequences, around 20% of them seen only once. Notes on this clonotype: Its specificity is unknown.

The sample was also linked to a second study, of yellow fever vaccine responses in identical twins. Turning to that study: It has been reported that, in twins, the vaccine T cell response seemed partly convergent and partly personalized.

V gene TRBV10-2 combines with J gene TRBJ2-1, with 8 bases that match TRBD2. This clonotype was obtained from a woman aged 18-35 years in good health. The sequencing input was CD4+ T cells sorted from blood. For the CDR3, the DNA is TGCGCCAGCAGTGGTGATAGCGGGAATCTCGGTGAGCAGTTCTTC. As protein: CASSGDSGNLGEQFF.